This T cell receptor (beta chain) derives from a study of blood T cell repertoires in COVID-19. Across the whole study: T cells, B-cell-depleted T cells, or PBMCs provided the cDNA or gDNA that served as material.

Among Cohort 3 donors, those recovered had two negative PCRs, clearance, or symptom resolution. Clones were sequenced by immunoSEQ multiplex PCR, and TCRdb holds only the in-frame ones, with some missing. The table shows under 450,000 clones, with roughly 80% occurring only once. The CDR3 length is 15 residues. Germline V CDR1 and CDR2: SGHVS, FQNEAQ. V was clipped by 5 bases and J by 1 base; unmatched bases: 5. The sequencing input was PBMCs or T cells enriched from blood (not recorded which). The chain couples TRBV7-8 to TRBJ1-5; 7 nucleotides agree with TRBD1. The sequence derives from a woman between 45 and 65 years old who had recovered from COVID-19. As DNA, the CDR3 is TGTGCCAGCAGCCCCGACAGGGTAAGCAATCAGCCCCAGCATTTT. It specifies CASSPDRVSNQPQHF.